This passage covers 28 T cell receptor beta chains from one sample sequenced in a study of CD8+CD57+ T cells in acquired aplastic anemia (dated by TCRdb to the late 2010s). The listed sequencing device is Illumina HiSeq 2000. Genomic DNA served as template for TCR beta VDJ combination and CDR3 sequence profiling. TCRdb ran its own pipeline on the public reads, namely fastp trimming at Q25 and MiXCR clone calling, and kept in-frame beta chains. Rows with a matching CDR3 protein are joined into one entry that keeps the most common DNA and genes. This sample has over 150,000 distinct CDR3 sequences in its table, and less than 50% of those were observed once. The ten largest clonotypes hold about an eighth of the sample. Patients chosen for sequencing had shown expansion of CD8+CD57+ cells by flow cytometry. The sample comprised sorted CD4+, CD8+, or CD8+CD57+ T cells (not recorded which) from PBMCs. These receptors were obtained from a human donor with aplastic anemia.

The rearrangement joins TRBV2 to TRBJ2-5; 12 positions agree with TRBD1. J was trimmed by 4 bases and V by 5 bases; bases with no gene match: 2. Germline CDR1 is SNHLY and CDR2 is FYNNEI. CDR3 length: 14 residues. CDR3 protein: CASSRDRGPETQYF. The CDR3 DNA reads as TGTGCCAGCAGTAGGGACAGGGGGCCAGAGACCCAGTACTTC.

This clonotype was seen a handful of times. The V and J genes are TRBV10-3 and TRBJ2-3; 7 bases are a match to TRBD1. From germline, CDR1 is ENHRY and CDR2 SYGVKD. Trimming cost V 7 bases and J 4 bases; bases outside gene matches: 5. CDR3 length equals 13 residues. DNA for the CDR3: TGTGCCATCATGCGGACAGGCTCAGATACGCAGTATTTT. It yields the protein CAIMRTGSDTQYF.

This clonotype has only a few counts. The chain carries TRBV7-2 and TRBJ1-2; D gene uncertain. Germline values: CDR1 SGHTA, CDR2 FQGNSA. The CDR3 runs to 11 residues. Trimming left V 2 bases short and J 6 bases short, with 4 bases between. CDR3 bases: TGTGCCAGCAGCTTAATGGATGGCTACACCTTC. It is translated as CASSLMDGYTF.

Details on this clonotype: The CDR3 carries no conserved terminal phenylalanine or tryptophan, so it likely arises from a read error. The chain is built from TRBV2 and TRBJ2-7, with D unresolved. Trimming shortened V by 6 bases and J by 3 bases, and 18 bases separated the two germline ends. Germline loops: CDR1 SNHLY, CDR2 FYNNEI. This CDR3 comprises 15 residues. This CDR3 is CASSQDELNRYEQYL. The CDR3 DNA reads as TGTGCCAGCAGCCAAGATGAGCTCAACCGCTACGAGCAGTACCTC.

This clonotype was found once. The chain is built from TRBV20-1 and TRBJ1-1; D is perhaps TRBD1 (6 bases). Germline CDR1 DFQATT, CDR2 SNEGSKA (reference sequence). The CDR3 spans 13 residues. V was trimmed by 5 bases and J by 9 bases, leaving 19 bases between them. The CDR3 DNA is TGCAGTGCTCCCACCCGAGGGGGGAAGAAAGCTTTCTTT. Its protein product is CSAPTRGGKKAFF.

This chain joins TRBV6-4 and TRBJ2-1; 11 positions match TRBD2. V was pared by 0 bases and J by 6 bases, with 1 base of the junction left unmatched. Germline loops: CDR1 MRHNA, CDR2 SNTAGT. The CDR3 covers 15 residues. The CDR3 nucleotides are TGTGCCAGCAGTGACTCTAGCGGGGGGGCCAATGAGCAGTTCTTC. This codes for CASSDSSGGANEQFF.

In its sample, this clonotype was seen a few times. The CDR3, as DNA: TGTGCCAGCAGTCTCCGACTAGGGGCGGAGACCCAGTACTTC. This sequence encodes CASSLRLGAETQYF. The chain recombines TRBV28 with TRBJ2-5; tentative D call: TRBD2 (6 bases). Germline loops: CDR1 MDHEN, CDR2 SYDVKM. With 5 bases removed from V and 5 bases from J, the gap between germline ends came to 15 bases. CDR3 length: 14 residues.

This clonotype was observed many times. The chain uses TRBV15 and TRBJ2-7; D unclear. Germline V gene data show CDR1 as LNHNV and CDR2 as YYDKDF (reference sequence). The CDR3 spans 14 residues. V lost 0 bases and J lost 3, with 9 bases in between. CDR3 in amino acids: CATSRDHGDYEQYF. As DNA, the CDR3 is TGTGCCACCAGCAGAGATCATGGGGACTACGAGCAGTACTTC.

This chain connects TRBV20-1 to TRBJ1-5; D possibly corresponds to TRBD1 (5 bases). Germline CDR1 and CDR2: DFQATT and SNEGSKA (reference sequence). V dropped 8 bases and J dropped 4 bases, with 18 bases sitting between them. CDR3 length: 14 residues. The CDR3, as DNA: TGCAGTACTAAGCCCGGGACCCTAAATCAGCCCCAGCATTTT. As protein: CSTKPGTLNQPQHF.

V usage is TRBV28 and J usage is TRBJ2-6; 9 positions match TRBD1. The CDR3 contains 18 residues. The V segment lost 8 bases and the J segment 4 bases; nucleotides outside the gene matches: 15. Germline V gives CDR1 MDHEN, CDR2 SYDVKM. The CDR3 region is CASRSTGQGKSGANVLTF. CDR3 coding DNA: TGTGCCAGCCGTTCCACTGGACAGGGGAAGTCAGGGGCCAACGTCCTGACTTTC.

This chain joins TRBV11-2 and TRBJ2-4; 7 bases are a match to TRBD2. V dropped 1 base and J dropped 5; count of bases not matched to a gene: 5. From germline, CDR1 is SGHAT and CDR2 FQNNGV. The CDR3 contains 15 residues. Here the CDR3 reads CASSLVASGENIQYF. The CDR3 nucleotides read TGTGCCAGCAGCTTAGTGGCTAGCGGCGAAAACATTCAGTACTTC.

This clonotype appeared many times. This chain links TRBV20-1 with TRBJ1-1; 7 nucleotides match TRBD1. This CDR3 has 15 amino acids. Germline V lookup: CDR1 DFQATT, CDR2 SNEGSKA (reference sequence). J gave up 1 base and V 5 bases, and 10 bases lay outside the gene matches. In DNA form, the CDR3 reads TGCAGTGCTCGAAGGGCGGGACAGACGAACACTGAAGCTTTCTTT. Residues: CSARRAGQTNTEAFF.

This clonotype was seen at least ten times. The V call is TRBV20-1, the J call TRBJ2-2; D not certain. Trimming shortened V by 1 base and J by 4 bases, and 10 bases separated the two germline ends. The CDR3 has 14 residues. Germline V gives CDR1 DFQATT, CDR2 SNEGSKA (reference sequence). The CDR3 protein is CSARGSFSTGELFF. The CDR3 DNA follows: TGCAGTGCTAGAGGGAGTTTTAGCACCGGGGAGCTGTTTTTT.

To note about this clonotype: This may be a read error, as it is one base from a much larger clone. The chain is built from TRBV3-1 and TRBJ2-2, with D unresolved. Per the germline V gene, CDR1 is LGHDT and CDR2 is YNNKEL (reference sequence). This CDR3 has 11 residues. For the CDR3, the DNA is TGTGCCCGCAGCCAAACCGGGGAGCTGTTTTTT. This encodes CARSQTGELFF. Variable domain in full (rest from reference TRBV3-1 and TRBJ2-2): DTAVSQTPKYLVTQMGNDKSIKCEQNLGHDTMYWYKQDSKKFLKIMFSYNNKELIINETVPNRFSPKSPDKAHLNLHINSLELGDSAVYFCARSQTGELFFGEGSRLTVL.

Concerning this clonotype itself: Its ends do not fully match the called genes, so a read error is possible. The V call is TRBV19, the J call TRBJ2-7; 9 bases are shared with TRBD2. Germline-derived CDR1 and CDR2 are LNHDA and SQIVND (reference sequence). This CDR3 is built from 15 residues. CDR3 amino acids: CASRIAGDTVDEQYF. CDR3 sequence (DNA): TGTGCCAGTAGGATAGCGGGAGATACCGTAGACGAGCAGTACTTC.

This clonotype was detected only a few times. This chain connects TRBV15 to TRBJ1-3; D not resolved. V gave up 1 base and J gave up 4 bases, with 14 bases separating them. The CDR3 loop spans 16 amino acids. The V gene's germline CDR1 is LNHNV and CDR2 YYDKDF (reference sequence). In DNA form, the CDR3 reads TGTGCCACCAGCAGAGGAAGTACTACCCTCGGAAACACCATATATTTT. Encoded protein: CATSRGSTTLGNTIYF.

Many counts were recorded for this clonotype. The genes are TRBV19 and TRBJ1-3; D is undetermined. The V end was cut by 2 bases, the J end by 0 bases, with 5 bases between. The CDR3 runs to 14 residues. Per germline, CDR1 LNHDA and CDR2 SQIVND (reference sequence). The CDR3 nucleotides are TGTGCCAGTAGTATACCCGCCTCTGGAAACACCATATATTTT. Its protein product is CASSIPASGNTIYF.

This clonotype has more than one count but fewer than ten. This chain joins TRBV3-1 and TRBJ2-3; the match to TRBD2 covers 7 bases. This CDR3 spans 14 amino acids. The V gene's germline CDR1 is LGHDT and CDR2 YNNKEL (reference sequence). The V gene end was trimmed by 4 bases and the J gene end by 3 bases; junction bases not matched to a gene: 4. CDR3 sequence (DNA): TGTGCCAGCAGCCCCACAGCGGGGACAGATACGCAGTATTTT. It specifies CASSPTAGTDTQYF.

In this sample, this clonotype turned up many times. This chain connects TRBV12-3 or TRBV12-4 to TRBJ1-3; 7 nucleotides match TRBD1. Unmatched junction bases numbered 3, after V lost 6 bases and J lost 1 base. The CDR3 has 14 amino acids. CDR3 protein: CASSPGQSGNTIYF. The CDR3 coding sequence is TGTGCCAGCAGCCCGGGACAGTCTGGAAACACCATATATTTT.

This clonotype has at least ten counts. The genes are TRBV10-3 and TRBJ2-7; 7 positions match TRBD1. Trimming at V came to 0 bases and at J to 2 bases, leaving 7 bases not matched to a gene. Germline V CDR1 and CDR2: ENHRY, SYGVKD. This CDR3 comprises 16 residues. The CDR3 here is CAISESPTGLAYEQYF. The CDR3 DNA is TGTGCCATCAGTGAGTCCCCGACAGGGCTAGCCTACGAGCAGTACTTC.

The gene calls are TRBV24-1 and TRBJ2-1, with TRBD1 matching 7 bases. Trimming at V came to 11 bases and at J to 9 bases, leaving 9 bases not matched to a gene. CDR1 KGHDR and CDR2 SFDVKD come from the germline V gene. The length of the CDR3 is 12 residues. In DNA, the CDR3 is TGTGCCATCGGGACAGCTATGGGTGAGCAGTTCTTC. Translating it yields CAIGTAMGEQFF.

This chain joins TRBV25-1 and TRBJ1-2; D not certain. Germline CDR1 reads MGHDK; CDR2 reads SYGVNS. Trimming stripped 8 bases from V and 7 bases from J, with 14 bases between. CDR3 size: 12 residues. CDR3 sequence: CASRAFGGGYTF. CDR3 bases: TGTGCCAGCCGGGCCTTCGGCGGTGGCTACACCTTC.

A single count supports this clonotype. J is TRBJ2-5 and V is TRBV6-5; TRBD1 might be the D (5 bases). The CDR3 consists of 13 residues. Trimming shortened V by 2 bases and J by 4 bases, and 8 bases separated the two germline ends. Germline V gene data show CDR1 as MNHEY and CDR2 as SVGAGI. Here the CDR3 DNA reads TGTGCCAGCAGTTACGTTAGGGGAGAGACCCAGTACTTC. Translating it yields CASSYVRGETQYF.

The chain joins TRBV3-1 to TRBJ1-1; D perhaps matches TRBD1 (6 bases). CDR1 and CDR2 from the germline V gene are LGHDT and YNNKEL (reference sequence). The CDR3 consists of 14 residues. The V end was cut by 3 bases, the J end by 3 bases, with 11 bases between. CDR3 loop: CASSQRTDYTEAFF. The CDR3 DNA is TGTGCCAGCAGCCAGAGGACAGACTACACTGAAGCTTTCTTT. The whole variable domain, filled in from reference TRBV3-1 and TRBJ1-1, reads DTAVSQTPKYLVTQMGNDKSIKCEQNLGHDTMYWYKQDSKKFLKIMFSYNNKELIINETVPNRFSPKSPDKAHLNLHINSLELGDSAVYFCASSQRTDYTEAFFGQGTRLTVV.

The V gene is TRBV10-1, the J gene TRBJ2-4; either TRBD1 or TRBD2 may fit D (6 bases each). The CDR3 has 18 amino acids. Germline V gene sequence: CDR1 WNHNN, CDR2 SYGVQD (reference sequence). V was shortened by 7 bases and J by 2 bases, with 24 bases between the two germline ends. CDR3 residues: CASTRLRDTPSPKNIQYF. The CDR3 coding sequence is TGCGCCAGCACCCGCTTGCGGGACACACCGTCCCCCAAAAACATTCAGTACTTC.

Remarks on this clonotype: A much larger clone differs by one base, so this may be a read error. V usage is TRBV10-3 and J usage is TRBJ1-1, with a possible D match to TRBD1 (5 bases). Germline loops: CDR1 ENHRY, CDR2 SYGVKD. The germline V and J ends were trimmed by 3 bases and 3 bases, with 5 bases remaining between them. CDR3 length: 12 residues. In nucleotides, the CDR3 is TGTGCCATCAGTGAACAGGACACTGAAGCTTTCTTT. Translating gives CAISEQDTEAFF.

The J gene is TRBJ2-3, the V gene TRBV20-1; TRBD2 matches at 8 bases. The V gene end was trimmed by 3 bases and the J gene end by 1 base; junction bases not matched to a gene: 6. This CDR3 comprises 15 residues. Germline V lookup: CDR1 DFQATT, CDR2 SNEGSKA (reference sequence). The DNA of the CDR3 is TGCAGTGCTAGGGGGCTAGCGGGTCGCACAGATACGCAGTATTTT. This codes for CSARGLAGRTDTQYF.

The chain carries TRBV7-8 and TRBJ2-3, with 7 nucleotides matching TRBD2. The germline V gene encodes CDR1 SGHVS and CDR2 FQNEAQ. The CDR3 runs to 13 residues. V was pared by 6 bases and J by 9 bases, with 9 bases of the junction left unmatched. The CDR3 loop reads CASSYTQGGTQYF. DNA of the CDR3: TGTGCCAGCAGTTACACCCAGGGAGGGACGCAGTATTTT. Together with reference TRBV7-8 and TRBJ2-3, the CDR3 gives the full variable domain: GAGVSQSPRYKVAKRGQDVALRCDPISGHVSLFWYQQALGQGPEFLTYFQNEAQLDKSGLPSDRFFAERPEGSVSTLKIQRTQQEDSAVYLCASSYTQGGTQYFGPGTRLTVL.